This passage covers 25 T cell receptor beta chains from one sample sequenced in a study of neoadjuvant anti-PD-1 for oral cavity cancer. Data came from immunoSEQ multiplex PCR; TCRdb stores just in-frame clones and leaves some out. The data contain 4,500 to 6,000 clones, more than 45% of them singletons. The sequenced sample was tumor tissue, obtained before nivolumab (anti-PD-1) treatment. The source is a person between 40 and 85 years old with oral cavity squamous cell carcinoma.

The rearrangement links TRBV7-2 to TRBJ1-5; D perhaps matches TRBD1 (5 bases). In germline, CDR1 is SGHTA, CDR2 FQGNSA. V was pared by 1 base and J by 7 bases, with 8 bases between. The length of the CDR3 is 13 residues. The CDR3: CASSLGGSQPQHF. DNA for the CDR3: TGTGCCAGCAGCTTAGGGGGGAGCCAGCCCCAGCATTTT.

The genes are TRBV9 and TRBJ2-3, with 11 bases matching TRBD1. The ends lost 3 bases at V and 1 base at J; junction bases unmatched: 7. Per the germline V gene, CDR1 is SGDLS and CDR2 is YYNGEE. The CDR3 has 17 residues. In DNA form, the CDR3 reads TGTGCCAGCAGCGGTTGGACAGGGGGCGTGGGCACAGATACGCAGTATTTT. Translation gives CASSGWTGGVGTDTQYF.

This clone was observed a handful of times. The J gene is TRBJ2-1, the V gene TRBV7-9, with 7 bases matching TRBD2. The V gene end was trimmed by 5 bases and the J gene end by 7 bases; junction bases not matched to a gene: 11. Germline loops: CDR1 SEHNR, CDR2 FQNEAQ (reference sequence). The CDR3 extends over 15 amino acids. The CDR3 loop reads CASSPLRRGTNEQFF. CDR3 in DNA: TGTGCCAGCAGCCCCTTGAGGCGGGGGACGAATGAGCAGTTCTTC.

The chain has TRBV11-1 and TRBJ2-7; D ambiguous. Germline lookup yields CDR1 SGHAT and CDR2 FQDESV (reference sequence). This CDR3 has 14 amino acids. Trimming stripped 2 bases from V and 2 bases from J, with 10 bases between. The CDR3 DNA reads TGTGCCAGCAGCTTAAACACCTTCACCTACGAGCAGTACTTC. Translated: CASSLNTFTYEQYF.

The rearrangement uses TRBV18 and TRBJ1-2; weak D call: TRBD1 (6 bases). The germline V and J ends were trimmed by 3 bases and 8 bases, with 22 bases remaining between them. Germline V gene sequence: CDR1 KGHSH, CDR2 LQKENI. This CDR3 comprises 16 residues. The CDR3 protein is CASSPGDRGMDRGYTF. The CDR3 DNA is TGTGCCAGCTCACCCGGGGATAGGGGGATGGACCGCGGCTACACCTTC.

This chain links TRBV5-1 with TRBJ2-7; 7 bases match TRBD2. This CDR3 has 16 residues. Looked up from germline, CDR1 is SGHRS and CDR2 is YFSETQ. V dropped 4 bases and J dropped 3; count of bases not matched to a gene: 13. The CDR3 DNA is TGCGCCAGCAGCGGCGGGAGCCCCGCTGCGTTCTACGAGCAGTACTTC. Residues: CASSGGSPAAFYEQYF.

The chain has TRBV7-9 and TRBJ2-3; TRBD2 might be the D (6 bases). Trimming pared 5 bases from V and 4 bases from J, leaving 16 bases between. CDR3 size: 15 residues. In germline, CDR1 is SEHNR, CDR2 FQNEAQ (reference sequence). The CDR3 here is CASSPRGGPSDTQYF. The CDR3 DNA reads TGTGCCAGCAGCCCACGAGGAGGGCCCTCAGATACGCAGTATTTT.

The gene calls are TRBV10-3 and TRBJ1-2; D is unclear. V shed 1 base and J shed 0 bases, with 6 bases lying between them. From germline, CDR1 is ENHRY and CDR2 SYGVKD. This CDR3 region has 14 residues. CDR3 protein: CAISEWRTNYGYTF. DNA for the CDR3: TGTGCCATCAGTGAGTGGCGGACTAACTATGGCTACACCTTC.

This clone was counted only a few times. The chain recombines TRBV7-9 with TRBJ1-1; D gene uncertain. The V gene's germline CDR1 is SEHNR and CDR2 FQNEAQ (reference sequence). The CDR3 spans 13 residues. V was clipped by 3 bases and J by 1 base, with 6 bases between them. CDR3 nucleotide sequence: TGTGCCAGCAGCTTTAACGAGAACACTGAAGCTTTCTTT. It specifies CASSFNENTEAFF.

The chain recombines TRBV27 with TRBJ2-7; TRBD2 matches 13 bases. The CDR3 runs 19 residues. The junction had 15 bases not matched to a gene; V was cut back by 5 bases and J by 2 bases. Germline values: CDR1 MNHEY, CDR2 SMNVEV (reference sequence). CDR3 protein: CASSLGTSGIESYPYEQYF. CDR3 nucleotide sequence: TGTGCCAGCAGTCTAGGGACTAGCGGGATAGAATCTTACCCCTACGAGCAGTACTTC.

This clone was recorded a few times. Here the CDR3 DNA reads TGCAGCGTTGGGCAGGGCAGCAATCAGCCCCAGCATTTT. Its protein is CSVGQGSNQPQHF. The chain couples TRBV29-1 to TRBJ1-5; possible D gene TRBD1, 5 bases. The V end was cut by 4 bases, the J end by 1 base, with 8 bases between. The CDR3 loop spans 13 amino acids. The germline V gene has CDR1 SQVTM and CDR2 ANQGSEA. Full variable domain (missing parts from reference TRBV29-1 and TRBJ1-5): SAVISQKPSRDICQRGTSLTIQCQVDSQVTMMFWYRQQPGQSLTLIATANQGSEATYESGFVIDKFPISRPNLTFSTLTVSNMSPEDSSIYLCSVGQGSNQPQHFGDGTRLSIL.

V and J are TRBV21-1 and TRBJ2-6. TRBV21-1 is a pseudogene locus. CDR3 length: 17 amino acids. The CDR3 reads CTTGARGGSSGANVLTF. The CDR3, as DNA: TGTACCACCGGGGCGAGAGGGGGGAGCTCTGGGGCCAACGTCCTGACTTTC.

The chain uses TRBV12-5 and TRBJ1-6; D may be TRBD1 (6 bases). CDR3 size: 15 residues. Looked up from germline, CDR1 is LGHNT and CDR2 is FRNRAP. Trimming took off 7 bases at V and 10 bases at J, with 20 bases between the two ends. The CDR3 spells CASALAPEGGSPLHF. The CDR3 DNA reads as TGTGCTAGTGCACTCGCCCCCGAAGGGGGATCACCCCTCCACTTT.

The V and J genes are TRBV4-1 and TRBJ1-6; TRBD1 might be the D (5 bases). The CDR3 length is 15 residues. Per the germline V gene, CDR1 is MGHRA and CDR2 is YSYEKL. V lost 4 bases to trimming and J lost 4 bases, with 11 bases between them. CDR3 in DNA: TGCGCCAGCAGCCCAGGGATTACGTATAATTCACCCCTCCACTTT. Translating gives CASSPGITYNSPLHF.

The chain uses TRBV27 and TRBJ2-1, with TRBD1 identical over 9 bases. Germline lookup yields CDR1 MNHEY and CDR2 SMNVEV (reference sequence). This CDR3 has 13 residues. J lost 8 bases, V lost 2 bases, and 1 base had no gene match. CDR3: CASSLTGGYEQFF. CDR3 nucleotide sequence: TGTGCCAGCAGTTTAACAGGGGGCTATGAGCAGTTCTTC.

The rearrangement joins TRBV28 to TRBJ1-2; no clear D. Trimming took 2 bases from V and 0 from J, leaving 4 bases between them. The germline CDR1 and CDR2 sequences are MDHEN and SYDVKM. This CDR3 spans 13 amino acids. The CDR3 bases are TGTGCCAGCAGTTTAGGCGCTAACTATGGCTACACCTTC. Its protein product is CASSLGANYGYTF.

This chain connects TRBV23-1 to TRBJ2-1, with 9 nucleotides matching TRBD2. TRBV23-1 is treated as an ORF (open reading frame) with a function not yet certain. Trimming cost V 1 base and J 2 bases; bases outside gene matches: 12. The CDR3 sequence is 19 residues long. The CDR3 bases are TGCGCCAGCAGTCAATTCGTTAGCGGGAGAGGGTCAGCCTACAATGAGCAGTTCTTC. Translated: CASSQFVSGRGSAYNEQFF.

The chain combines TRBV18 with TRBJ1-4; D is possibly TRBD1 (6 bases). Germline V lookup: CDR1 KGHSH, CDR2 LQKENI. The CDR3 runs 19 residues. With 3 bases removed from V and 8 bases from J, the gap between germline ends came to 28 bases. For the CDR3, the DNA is TGTGCCAGCTCACCGCAGTCCGGGACATGGGATGCGAGTTTGGAAAAACTGTTTTTT. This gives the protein CASSPQSGTWDASLEKLFF.

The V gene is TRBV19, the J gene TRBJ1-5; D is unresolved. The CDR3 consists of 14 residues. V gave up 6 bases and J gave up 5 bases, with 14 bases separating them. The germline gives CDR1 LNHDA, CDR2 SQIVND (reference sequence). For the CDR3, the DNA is TGTGCCAGTAGCACGCGGCCTCAGGATCAGCCCCAGCATTTT. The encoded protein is CASSTRPQDQPQHF.

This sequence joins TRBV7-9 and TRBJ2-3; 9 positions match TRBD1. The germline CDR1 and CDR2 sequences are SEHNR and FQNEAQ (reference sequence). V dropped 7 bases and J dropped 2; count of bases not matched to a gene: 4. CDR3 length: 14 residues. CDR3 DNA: TGTGCCAGCAACACAGGGGGCAACACAGATACGCAGTATTTT. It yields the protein CASNTGGNTDTQYF.

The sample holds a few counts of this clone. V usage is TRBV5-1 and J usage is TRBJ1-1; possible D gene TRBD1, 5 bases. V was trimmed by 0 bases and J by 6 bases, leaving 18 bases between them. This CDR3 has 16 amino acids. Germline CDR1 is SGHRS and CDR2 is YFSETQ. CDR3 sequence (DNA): TGCGCCAGCAGCTTGGCCTCTATCGGGGGGGTATCTGAAGCTTTCTTT. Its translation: CASSLASIGGVSEAFF. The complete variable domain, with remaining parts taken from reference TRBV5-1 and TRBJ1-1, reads KAGVTQTPRYLIKTRGQQVTLSCSPISGHRSVSWYQQTPGQGLQFLFEYFSETQRNKGNFPGRFSGRQFSNSRSEMNVSTLELGDSALYLCASSLASIGGVSEAFFGQGTRLTVV.

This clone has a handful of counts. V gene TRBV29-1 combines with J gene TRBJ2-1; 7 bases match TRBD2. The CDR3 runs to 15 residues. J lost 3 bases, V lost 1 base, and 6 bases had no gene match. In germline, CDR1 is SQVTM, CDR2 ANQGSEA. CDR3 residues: CSVEGLADDYNEQFF. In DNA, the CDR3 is TGCAGCGTTGAAGGGCTAGCGGACGACTACAATGAGCAGTTCTTC.

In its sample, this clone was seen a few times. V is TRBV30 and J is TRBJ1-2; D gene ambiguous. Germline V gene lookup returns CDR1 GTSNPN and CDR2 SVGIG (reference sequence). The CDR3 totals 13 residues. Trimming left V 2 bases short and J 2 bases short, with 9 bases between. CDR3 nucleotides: TGTGCCTGGAGTCAGGACGAGAACTATGGCTACACCTTC. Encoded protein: CAWSQDENYGYTF.

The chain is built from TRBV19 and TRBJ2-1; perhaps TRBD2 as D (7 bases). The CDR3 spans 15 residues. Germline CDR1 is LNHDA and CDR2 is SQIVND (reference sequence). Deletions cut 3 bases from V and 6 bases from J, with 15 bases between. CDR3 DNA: TGTGCCAGTAGTATCGACGAGGGGGGGGCCAATGAGCAGTTCTTC. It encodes CASSIDEGGANEQFF.

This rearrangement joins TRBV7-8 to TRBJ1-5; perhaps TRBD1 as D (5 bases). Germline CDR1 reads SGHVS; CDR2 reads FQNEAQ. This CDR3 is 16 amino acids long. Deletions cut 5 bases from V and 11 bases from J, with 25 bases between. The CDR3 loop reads CASSTQVRGRRGTQHF. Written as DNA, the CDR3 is TGTGCCAGCAGCACCCAGGTCCGGGGCCGTCGGGGGACCCAGCATTTT.